Each of the 7 T cell receptor beta chains below was sequenced from the same sample in a study of T-cell reconstitution after alpha-beta-depleted transplantation in children. The TCRbeta library was prepared with unique molecular identifiers. TCRdb reprocessed the PCR reads with MiXCR, giving one entry per CDR3 protein. The table lists hundreds of thousands of distinct CDR3 sequences, 9.5% to 13% of them singletons. Source: PBMCs, taken before TCRalphabeta/CD19-depleted stem cell transplant. These receptors originate from a child under two years old with acute myeloid leukemia, due to receive a stem cell transplant.

This clonotype has at least ten counts. CDR3 DNA: TGTGCCAGCAGCTGGTGGGTTCGGGGCACAGATACGCAGTATTTT. Residues: CASSWWVRGTDTQYF. V gene TRBV5-5 combines with J gene TRBJ2-3; D not resolved. The germline V and J ends were trimmed by 3 bases and 1 base, with 12 bases remaining between them. Looked up from germline, CDR1 is SGHKS and CDR2 is YYEKEE (reference sequence). The length of the CDR3 is 15 residues.

At least ten counts were recorded for this clonotype. J is TRBJ2-7 and V is TRBV13, with 10 bases identical to TRBD1. The trim removed 5 bases at V and 3 bases at J, leaving 4 bases unmatched. CDR3 length: 14 amino acids. Germline V gene lookup returns CDR1 PRHDT and CDR2 FYEKMQ (reference sequence). CDR3 region: CASSGRDRGYEQYF. The CDR3 DNA is TGTGCCAGCAGCGGAAGGGACAGGGGCTACGAGCAGTACTTC.

This clonotype was seen many times. The chain is built from TRBV12-3 or TRBV12-4 and TRBJ2-2, with TRBD2 matching 11 bases. The CDR3 sequence is 17 residues long. Trimming at V came to 2 bases and at J to 5 bases, leaving 7 bases not matched to a gene. CDR3 sequence reads: CASSLSLAGGWTGELFF. The CDR3 bases are TGTGCCAGCAGTTTATCCCTAGCGGGAGGTTGGACCGGGGAGCTGTTTTTT.

V usage is TRBV11-2 and J usage is TRBJ1-4; TRBD1 matches at 8 bases. The germline V gene has CDR1 SGHAT and CDR2 FQNNGV. The CDR3 runs to 15 residues. J was trimmed by 8 bases and V by 1 base; bases with no gene match: 6. The CDR3 is CASSLVWQGAEKLFF. As DNA, the CDR3 is TGTGCCAGCAGCTTAGTATGGCAGGGGGCGGAAAAACTGTTTTTT.

This clonotype has a count of ten or more. This chain joins TRBV10-3 and TRBJ1-3; D is perhaps TRBD1 (6 bases). The germline CDR1 and CDR2 sequences are ENHRY and SYGVKD. This CDR3 is 13 amino acids long. V lost 5 bases to trimming and J lost 4 bases, with 9 bases between them. CDR3: CAISPGAGNTIYF. The CDR3 coding sequence is TGTGCCATCAGTCCGGGGGCAGGAAACACCATATATTTT.

This clonotype was observed a few times. The chain is built from TRBV5-1 and TRBJ1-6; D is unresolved. In germline, CDR1 is SGHRS, CDR2 YFSETQ. Trimming pared 0 bases from V and 7 bases from J, leaving 5 bases between. This CDR3 is 13 amino acids long. The CDR3 DNA is TGCGCCAGCAGCTTGGAGCTAAATTCACCCCTCCACTTT. This sequence encodes CASSLELNSPLHF.

This clonotype occurred many times. The chain links TRBV30 to TRBJ2-1; D remains unclear. CDR3 size: 11 residues. Germline V gene data show CDR1 as GTSNPN and CDR2 as SVGIG (reference sequence). The V gene lost 3 bases and the J gene lost 6 bases, with 6 bases spanning the gap. The CDR3 protein is CAWSKGNEQFF. The CDR3, as DNA: TGTGCCTGGAGCAAGGGCAATGAGCAGTTCTTC.